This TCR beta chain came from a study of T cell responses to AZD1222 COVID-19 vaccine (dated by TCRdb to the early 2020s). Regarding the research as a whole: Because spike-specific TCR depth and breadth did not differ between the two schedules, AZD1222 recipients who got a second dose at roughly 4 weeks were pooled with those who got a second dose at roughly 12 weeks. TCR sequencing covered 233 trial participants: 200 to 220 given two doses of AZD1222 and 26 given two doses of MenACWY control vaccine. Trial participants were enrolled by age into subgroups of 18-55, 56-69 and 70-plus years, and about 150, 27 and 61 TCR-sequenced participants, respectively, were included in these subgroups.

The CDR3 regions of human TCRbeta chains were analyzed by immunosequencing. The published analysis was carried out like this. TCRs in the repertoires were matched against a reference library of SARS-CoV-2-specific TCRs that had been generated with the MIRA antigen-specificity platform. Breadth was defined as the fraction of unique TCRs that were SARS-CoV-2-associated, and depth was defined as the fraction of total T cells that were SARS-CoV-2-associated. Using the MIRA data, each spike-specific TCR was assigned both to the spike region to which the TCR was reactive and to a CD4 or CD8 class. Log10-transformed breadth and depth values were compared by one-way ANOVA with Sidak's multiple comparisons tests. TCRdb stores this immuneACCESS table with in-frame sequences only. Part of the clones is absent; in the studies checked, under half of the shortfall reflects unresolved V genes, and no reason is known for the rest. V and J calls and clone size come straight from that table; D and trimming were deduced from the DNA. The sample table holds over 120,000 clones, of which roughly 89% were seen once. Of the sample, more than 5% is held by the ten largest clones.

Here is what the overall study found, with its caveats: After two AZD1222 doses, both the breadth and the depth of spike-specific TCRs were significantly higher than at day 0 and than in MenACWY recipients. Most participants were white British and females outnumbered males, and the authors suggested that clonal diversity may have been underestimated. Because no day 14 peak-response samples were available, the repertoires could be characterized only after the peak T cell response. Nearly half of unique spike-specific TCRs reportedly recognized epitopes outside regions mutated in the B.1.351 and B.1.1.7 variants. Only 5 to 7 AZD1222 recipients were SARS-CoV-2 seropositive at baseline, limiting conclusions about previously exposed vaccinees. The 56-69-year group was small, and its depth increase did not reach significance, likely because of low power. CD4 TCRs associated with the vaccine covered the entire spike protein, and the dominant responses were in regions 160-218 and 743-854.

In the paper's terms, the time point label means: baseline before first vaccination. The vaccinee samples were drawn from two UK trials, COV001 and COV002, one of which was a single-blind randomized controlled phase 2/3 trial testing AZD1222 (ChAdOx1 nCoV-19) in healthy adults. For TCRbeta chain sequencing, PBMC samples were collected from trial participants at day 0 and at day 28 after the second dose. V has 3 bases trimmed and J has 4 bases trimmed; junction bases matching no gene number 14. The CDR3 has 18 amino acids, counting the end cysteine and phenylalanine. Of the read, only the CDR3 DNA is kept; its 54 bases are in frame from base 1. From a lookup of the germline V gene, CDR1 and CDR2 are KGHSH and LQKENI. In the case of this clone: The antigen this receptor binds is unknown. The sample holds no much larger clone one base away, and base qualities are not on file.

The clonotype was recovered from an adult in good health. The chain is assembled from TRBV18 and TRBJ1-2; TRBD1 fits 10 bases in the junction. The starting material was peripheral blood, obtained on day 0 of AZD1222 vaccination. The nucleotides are TGTGCCAGCTCACCGCGGGCCGTGACAGGGGGCGAAGGCTATGGCTACACCTTC. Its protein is CASSPRAVTGGEGYGYTF.